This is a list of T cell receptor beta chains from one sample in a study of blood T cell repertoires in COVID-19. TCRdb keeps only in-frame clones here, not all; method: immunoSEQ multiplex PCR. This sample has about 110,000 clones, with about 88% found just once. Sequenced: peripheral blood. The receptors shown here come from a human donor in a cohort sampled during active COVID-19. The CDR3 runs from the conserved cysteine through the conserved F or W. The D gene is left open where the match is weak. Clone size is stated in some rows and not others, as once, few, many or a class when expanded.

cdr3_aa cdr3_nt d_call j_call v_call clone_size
CASSDSGGTGELFF TGTGCCAGCAGTGACTCGGGGGGGACCGGGGAGCTGTTTTTT TRBD2 TRBJ2-2 TRBV6-4 NA
CASSSTGYKVYEQYF TGTGCCAGCAGCTCGACGGGTTACAAGGTGTACGAGCAGTACTTC NA TRBJ2-7 TRBV9 NA
CASSLRGTSAYNEQFF TGTGCCAGCAGTTTACGTGGGACTAGCGCCTACAATGAGCAGTTCTTC TRBD2 TRBJ2-1 TRBV27 NA
CASSIYDRSYEQYF TGTGCCAGTAGTATCTATGACAGGAGCTACGAGCAGTACTTC NA TRBJ2-7 TRBV19 NA
CASSLRRGPTTHYEQYF TGTGCCAGCAGCTTGCGGCGGGGGCCGACCACCCACTACGAGCAGTACTTC NA TRBJ2-7 TRBV5-4 NA
CASSFQGTGELFF TGTGCCAGCAGTTTCCAGGGCACCGGGGAGCTGTTTTTT NA TRBJ2-2 TRBV12-3/TRBV12-4 NA
CASSQERRGPTDTQYF TGTGCCAGCAGCCAAGAACGGAGGGGGCCGACAGATACGCAGTATTTT NA TRBJ2-3 TRBV14 few
CASRGAPYEQYF TGTGCCAGCAGGGGCGCCCCCTACGAGCAGTACTTC NA TRBJ2-7 TRBV6-5 NA
CASSSAGQGAYEQYF TGCGCCAGCAGCTCGGCCGGGCAGGGGGCCTACGAGCAGTACTTC TRBD1 TRBJ2-7 TRBV5-1 NA
CASSVTAEVYEQYF TGTGCCAGCAGCGTAACAGCGGAGGTATACGAGCAGTACTTC NA TRBJ2-7 TRBV9 NA
CASSLALAGGVYNEQFF TGTGCCAGCAGCCTAGCACTAGCGGGGGGCGTCTACAATGAGCAGTTCTTC TRBD2 TRBJ2-1 TRBV5-4 NA
CASSYGPGNYGYTF TGTGCCAGCAGTTACGGCCCAGGAAACTATGGCTACACCTTC NA TRBJ1-2 TRBV6-5 few
CASNLAGQGWTEAFF TGCGCCAGCAACTTGGCGGGACAGGGGTGGACTGAAGCTTTCTTT TRBD1 TRBJ1-1 TRBV5-1 NA
CASSIVSGSRDTQYF TGTGCCAGTAGTATAGTTAGCGGCTCTCGGGATACGCAGTATTTT NA TRBJ2-3 TRBV19 NA
CATELAVAGLQETQYF TGTGCCACCGAGCTGGCGGTAGCGGGGCTTCAAGAGACCCAGTACTTC TRBD2 TRBJ2-5 TRBV7-9 NA
CASSIFENQPQHF TGTGCCAGTAGTATATTCGAGAATCAGCCCCAGCATTTT NA TRBJ1-5 TRBV19 few
CASSVRTGVNTGELFF TGTGCCAGCAGCGTTCGGACAGGAGTGAACACCGGGGAGCTGTTTTTT TRBD1 TRBJ2-2 TRBV9 NA
CASSGRTGNEKLFF TGCGCCAGCAGCGGTAGGACAGGGAATGAAAAACTGTTTTTT TRBD1 TRBJ1-4 TRBV5-1 NA
CAWTGADTQYF TGTGCCTGGACGGGGGCAGATACGCAGTATTTT NA TRBJ2-3 TRBV30 NA
CAIRADTDTQYF TGTGCCATCAGAGCGGACACAGATACGCAGTATTTT NA TRBJ2-3 TRBV10-3 NA
CASSHRTGNQPQHF TGTGCCAGCAGCCACCGTACGGGCAATCAGCCCCAGCATTTT NA TRBJ1-5 TRBV16 few
CASSEGTDTEAFF TGCGCCAGCAGCGAGGGTACGGACACTGAAGCTTTCTTT NA TRBJ1-1 TRBV5-1 NA
CASSLGQGAREKLFF TGTGCCAGCAGTCTAGGACAGGGGGCAAGGGAAAAACTGTTTTTT TRBD1 TRBJ1-4 TRBV6-5 NA
CASSLKPGQGFGGEQFF TGTGCCAGCAGCTTAAAACCGGGACAGGGTTTCGGGGGTGAGCAGTTCTTC TRBD1 TRBJ2-1 TRBV11-2 NA
CSASLSGANVLTF TGCAGCGCCTCCCTGAGTGGGGCCAACGTCCTGACTTTC NA TRBJ2-6 TRBV29-1 once
CASSTDRGTGWYEQYF TGTGCCAGCAGTACCGACCGTGGGACAGGGTGGTACGAGCAGTACTTC TRBD1 TRBJ2-7 TRBV27 NA
CASRQTGLNEKLFF TGTGCCAGCAGGCAGACAGGTCTTAATGAAAAACTGTTTTTT NA TRBJ1-4 TRBV3-1/TRBV3-2 NA
CASKHSGMGTEAFF TGTGCCAGTAAACACTCAGGGATGGGCACTGAAGCTTTCTTT NA TRBJ1-1 TRBV19 NA
CASTRAGAYNSPLHF TGTGCCAGTACAAGGGCAGGGGCCTATAATTCACCCCTCCACTTT NA TRBJ1-6 TRBV19 NA
CASSSGTAIYGYTF TGTGCCAGCAGCTCGGGGACAGCTATCTATGGCTACACCTTC TRBD1 TRBJ1-2 TRBV5-6 NA
CASSLTGGAETQYF TGCGCCAGCAGCTTGACAGGGGGAGCGGAGACCCAGTACTTC TRBD1 TRBJ2-5 TRBV5-1 NA
CASSPRTVSGANVLTF TGTGCCAGCTCACCTCGGACAGTCTCTGGGGCCAACGTCCTGACTTTC NA TRBJ2-6 TRBV18 once
CASSSTSGSFNEQFF TGTGCCAGCAGCTCGACTAGCGGGTCTTTCAATGAGCAGTTCTTC TRBD2 TRBJ2-1 TRBV5-5 NA
CAGGPTGTNYGYTF TGTGCCGGCGGACCGACAGGAACTAACTATGGCTACACCTTC NA TRBJ1-2 TRBV2 NA
CASSSLRDSKNIQYF TGTGCCAGCAGCTCTTTGCGGGACTCAAAAAACATTCAGTACTTC NA TRBJ2-4 TRBV11-2 NA
CASSLGWEQPQHF TGTGCCAGCAGCTTAGGGTGGGAGCAGCCCCAGCATTTT NA TRBJ1-5 TRBV7-2 NA
CASSLGGRENTDTQYF TGTGCCAGCAGCTTAGGAGGGAGGGAAAACACAGATACGCAGTATTTT TRBD2 TRBJ2-3 TRBV5-5 NA
CARVLGANTEAFF TGTGCCAGGGTGTTGGGGGCGAACACTGAAGCTTTCTTT NA TRBJ1-1 TRBV5-6 NA
CATSDFTSGGAGELFF TGTGCCACCAGTGACTTTACTAGCGGGGGGGCCGGGGAGCTGTTTTTT TRBD2 TRBJ2-2 TRBV24-1 NA
CASSYRGPSTDTQYF TGTGCCAGCAGTTACAGGGGGCCTAGCACAGATACGCAGTATTTT TRBD1 TRBJ2-3 TRBV6-5 once
CASSLGQTALGEQYF TGCGCCAGCAGCTTGGGGCAGACAGCGCTTGGCGAGCAGTACTTC NA TRBJ2-7 TRBV5-1 NA
CASSHTSLQETQYF TGTGCCAGCAGCCACACTAGCCTCCAAGAGACCCAGTACTTC NA TRBJ2-5 TRBV9 NA
CASSLDSVMNTEAFF TGTGCCAGCAGCTTAGATTCAGTTATGAACACTGAAGCTTTCTTT NA TRBJ1-1 TRBV11-2 NA
CASSLEGGALFTDTQYF TGCGCCAGCAGCTTGGAGGGAGGGGCTCTCTTCACAGATACGCAGTATTTT TRBD2 TRBJ2-3 TRBV5-1 NA
CSVERGGEQFF TGCAGCGTTGAAAGGGGAGGTGAGCAGTTCTTC NA TRBJ2-1 TRBV29-1 NA
CASRGPGEQYF TGTGCCAGCAGGGGGCCGGGCGAGCAGTACTTC NA TRBJ2-7 TRBV6-6 NA
CASSLDRGLNGYTF TGTGCCAGCAGCTTGGACAGGGGGCTCAATGGTTACACCTTC TRBD1 TRBJ1-2 TRBV5-4 NA
CASSRAPEAFF TGTGCCAGTAGTAGGGCCCCTGAAGCTTTCTTT NA TRBJ1-1 TRBV19 NA
CASSDLAGVGGYTF TGTGCCAGCAGTGATCTGGCAGGTGTGGGTGGCTACACCTTC NA TRBJ1-2 TRBV2 NA
CASSEVLIQGYPYEQYF TGTGCCAGCAGCGAGGTACTCATACAGGGTTACCCTTACGAGCAGTACTTC NA TRBJ2-7 TRBV2 NA